This T cell receptor (beta chain) was retrieved from a study of Ad26.COV2.S vaccination and SARS-CoV-2 variants (TCRdb year 2021). For context, the study as a whole: Donors in the vaccine arm were drawn from COV1001, a multicentre, randomized, double-blind, placebo-controlled phase I-IIa trial testing Ad26.COV2.S in healthy adults. Ad26.COV2.S was administered intramuscularly at 5 x 10^10 or 1 x 10^11 viral particles, either as a single shot or as two shots given 56 days apart. TCRbeta repertoire sequencing was used to assess the specificity and breadth of SARS-CoV-2-reactive T cell receptors after Ad26.COV2.S vaccination. A total of 32 samples were included in the TCR-sequenced set, comprising 19 Ad26.COV2.S vaccine recipients, 5 placebo recipients and 8 SARS-CoV-2 convalescent individuals. Trial participants were randomized into five groups of five, in which low-dose or high-dose Ad26.COV2.S was given once or twice, or placebo was given on both occasions. Throughout the experiments and outcome assessment, investigators stayed blinded to trial group allocation. What the work shows at the level of the full study, not this receptor alone: Substantial breadth of spike-specific CD8+ and CD4+ T cell responses was reported after vaccination. The study lacked the statistical power to compare responses across vaccine doses or regimens. The authors noted that total T cell responses may have been underestimated by the TCR breadth and depth analyses. Ad26.COV2.S recipients had higher spike-specific TCR breadth than placebo recipients (P = 0.0014). Vaccine and placebo recipients had similar non-spike TCR breadth, a finding consistent with the vaccine containing only spike.

The trim is 6 bases for V and 11 bases for J, with a gap of 16 bases between the germline ends. The CDR3 spans 12 residues, from the cysteine through the phenylalanine. Only the CDR3 part of the read is kept: 36 bases, read in frame from the first base. The germline V gene provides CDR1 MDHEN and CDR2 SYDVKM. What the treatment or condition label conveys for this sample: approximately 18 received Ad26.COV2.S at low or high dose, single or two shots; roughly 5 received placebo; per-sample allocation not given. For vaccine and placebo recipients, repertoires were sequenced using samples collected on day 63 after the first injection. Cohort 1b enrolled about two dozen adults aged 18-55 years at a single site in Boston, USA, between 29 July and 7 August 2020. As a vaccine, Ad26.COV2.S was a replication-incompetent adenovirus type 26 vector that expressed a prefusion-stabilized SARS-CoV-2 spike protein derived from the original Wuhan strain.

On this clone: Its antigen is still unknown. Base-call qualities are not available, and no considerably larger clone is one nucleotide away.

The immunoSEQ Assay was used to sequence TCRbeta CDR3 regions. After extraction, genomic DNA underwent amplification by bias-controlled multiplex PCR, followed by high-throughput sequencing. In the original analysis: To quantify the absolute abundance of every unique TCRbeta CDR3 region, sequences were collapsed and filtered. T cell fraction was estimated by normalizing TCRbeta template counts to usable DNA, with usable DNA measured through amplification of reference genes found in all nucleated cells. Repertoire TCRs were annotated as SARS-CoV-2-specific by exact matching of V gene, CDR3 amino acid sequence and J gene to a known reactive TCR set. The reference SARS-CoV-2 TCR set was obtained from MIRA and was filtered for enrichment in COVID-19-positive ImmuneCODE repertoires, whereby public or cross-reactive TCRs were removed. Based on the MIRA antigens, annotated TCRs were further analysed at the level of specific ORF or position within ORF. Breadth was defined as the number of annotated unique rearrangements divided by the total number of unique productive rearrangements, and depth was defined as the summed frequency of the annotated unique rearrangements. TCR breadth was compared between groups using two-sided Wilcoxon rank-sum tests. TCRdb obtained this table from immuneACCESS and retained in-frame rearrangements with V and J assigned. These tables miss some clones; where compared with another copy, unresolved V genes account for less than half of the shortfall, and the remainder is unexplained. V, J and clone size are taken as reported in that table, and D and trimming were inferred from the DNA itself. The sample table lists 350,000 to 500,000 clones, about nine tenths of them with a count of one. 12% of the sample lies in the top ten.

The source material was peripheral blood, sampled in a trial of Ad26.COV2.S vaccine versus placebo. Here the chain combines TRBV28 and TRBJ1-1, with TRBD1 perhaps the D gene, on 6 matching bases. The receptor's source is a person between 18 and 65 years old who received the Ad26.COV2.S COVID-19 vaccine or a placebo. This receptor has the CDR3 CASRTMKTGAFF. The nucleotides read TGTGCCAGCAGAACAATGAAGACAGGTGCTTTCTTT.